The 9 T cell receptor beta chains given below trace back to one sample, sequenced in a study of beta chain features in type 1 diabetes. Study-wide results and limits: All four CD4+ subsets of Type 1 diabetes patients contained TCRB CDR3s that were moderately but significantly shorter.

All of the isolated RNA was reverse transcribed, so expressed TCRB transcripts were sequenced. Generated by immunoSEQ multiplex PCR, the TCRdb table keeps only in-frame clones and is missing some. The sample has about 240,000 clones; more than 11% are singletons. These TCRs are of unknown antigen specificity. The material sequenced was naive CD4+ T cells from blood. These receptors all come from a man aged 25 to 45 with type 1 diabetes.

In this sample, this clone turned up a few times. This rearrangement joins TRBV5-4 to TRBJ2-5; D may be TRBD2 (5 bases). V lost 4 bases and J lost 5, with 15 bases in between. This CDR3 region has 14 residues. Germline CDR1 is SGHNT and CDR2 is YYREEE (reference sequence). CDR3 sequence reads: CASSERAGVETQYF. The CDR3 nucleotides read TGTGCCAGCAGCGAACGTGCGGGTGTTGAGACCCAGTACTTC.

V gene TRBV27 combines with J gene TRBJ1-1; TRBD1 matches at 9 bases. Germline V CDR1 and CDR2: MNHEY, SMNVEV (reference sequence). This CDR3 spans 13 amino acids. The trim removed 6 bases at V and 6 bases at J, leaving 5 bases unmatched. The CDR3 DNA reads as TGTGCCAGCAGGACTACAGGGGGCTCTGAAGCTTTCTTT. Amino acid sequence: CASRTTGGSEAFF.

This clone has more than one count but fewer than ten. This chain connects TRBV28 to TRBJ1-6; 9 nucleotides agree with TRBD1. The CDR3 has 14 residues. The germline V gene has CDR1 MDHEN and CDR2 SYDVKM. V was clipped by 6 bases and J by 9 bases; unmatched bases: 6. The CDR3 sequence is CASRRDRAPSPLHF. The CDR3 nucleotides are TGTGCCAGCAGGCGGGACAGGGCGCCTTCACCCCTCCACTTT.

The DNA of the CDR3 is TGTGCCAGCAGCCTGGGACAGGGTTCAACAGATACGCAGTATTTT. Protein: CASSLGQGSTDTQYF. The V and J genes are TRBV7-9 and TRBJ2-3; 9 nucleotides match TRBD1. Trimming removed 5 bases from V and 3 bases from J; junction bases left unmatched: 6. This CDR3 is 15 amino acids long. From germline, CDR1 is SEHNR and CDR2 FQNEAQ (reference sequence).

This clone was seen a few times. The V call is TRBV5-4, the J call TRBJ2-1; 10 positions agree with TRBD2. V lost 2 bases to trimming and J lost 3 bases; unmatched junction nucleotides: 11. Germline V gene data show CDR1 as SGHNT and CDR2 as YYREEE (reference sequence). CDR3 length equals 18 residues. This chain's CDR3 is CASSLEAGGPMGYNEQFF. The DNA of the CDR3 is TGTGCCAGCAGCTTAGAAGCGGGAGGGCCGATGGGCTACAATGAGCAGTTCTTC.

Only a few counts were recorded for this clone. The rearrangement joins TRBV30 to TRBJ1-1; D unresolved. Germline CDR1 GTSNPN, CDR2 SVGIG (reference sequence). The CDR3 has 12 amino acids. V was shortened by 0 bases and J by 7 bases, with 9 bases between the two germline ends. This chain's CDR3 is CAWSVEKHEAFF. CDR3 nucleotides: TGTGCCTGGAGTGTAGAAAAACATGAAGCTTTCTTT.

J is TRBJ1-1 and V is TRBV7-8; D is unresolved. Per the germline V gene, CDR1 is SGHVS and CDR2 is FQNEAQ. V was shortened by 1 base and J by 1 base, with 7 bases between the two germline ends. CDR3 size: 14 residues. DNA for the CDR3: TGTGCCAGCAGCTTAGTAATGGCGAACACTGAAGCTTTCTTT. It translates to CASSLVMANTEAFF.

The CDR3 is CASSLDTGGRYTF. CDR3 in DNA: TGTGCCAGCAGCTTAGATACAGGTGGACGCTACACCTTC. V is TRBV11-2 and J is TRBJ1-2; TRBD1 is a possible D gene (5 bases). Trimming took 0 bases from V and 9 from J, leaving 11 bases between them. The CDR3 spans 13 residues. Germline CDR1 and CDR2: SGHAT and FQNNGV.

This sequence joins TRBV5-1 and TRBJ1-4, with D uncertain. The CDR3 consists of 14 residues. The germline V gene encodes CDR1 SGHRS and CDR2 YFSETQ. The V and J ends lost 3 bases and 0 bases respectively, with 6 bases between them. In DNA, the CDR3 is TGCGCCAGCAGCTCGTCGGCAACTAATGAAAAACTGTTTTTT. Encoded protein: CASSSSATNEKLFF.